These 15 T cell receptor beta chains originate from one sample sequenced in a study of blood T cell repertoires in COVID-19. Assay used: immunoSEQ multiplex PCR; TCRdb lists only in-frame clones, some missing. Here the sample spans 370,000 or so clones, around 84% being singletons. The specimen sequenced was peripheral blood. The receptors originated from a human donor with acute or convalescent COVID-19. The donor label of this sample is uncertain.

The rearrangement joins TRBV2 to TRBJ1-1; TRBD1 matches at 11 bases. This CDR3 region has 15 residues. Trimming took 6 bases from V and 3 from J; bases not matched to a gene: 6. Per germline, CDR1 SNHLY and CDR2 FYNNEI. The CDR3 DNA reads TGTGCCAGCAGGGCGGGACAGGGGGTATACACTGAAGCTTTCTTT. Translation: CASRAGQGVYTEAFF.

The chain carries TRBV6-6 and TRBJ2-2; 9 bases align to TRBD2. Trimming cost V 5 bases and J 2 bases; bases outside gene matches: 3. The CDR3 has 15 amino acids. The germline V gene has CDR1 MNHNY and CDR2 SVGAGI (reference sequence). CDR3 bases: TGTGCCAGCAGTCGACTAGCGGCAAACACCGGGGAGCTGTTTTTT. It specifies CASSRLAANTGELFF.

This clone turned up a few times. The CDR3 region is CASSLYPGQVGYTF. In DNA, the CDR3 is TGTGCCAGCAGTTTATATCCCGGACAGGTCGGCTACACCTTC. The J gene is TRBJ1-2, the V gene TRBV28; 7 bases are a match to TRBD1. After removal of 1 base from V and 8 bases from J, the junction contained 7 bases not matched to a gene. Germline V gives CDR1 MDHEN, CDR2 SYDVKM. The CDR3 contains 14 residues.

CDR3 amino acids: CASSQEWEGVITEAFF. The CDR3, as DNA: TGCGCCAGCAGCCAAGAGTGGGAGGGGGTAATCACTGAAGCTTTCTTT. This sequence joins TRBV4-1 and TRBJ1-1, with a weak D call TRBD1 (6 bases). The CDR3 is 16 amino acids. The V end was cut by 0 bases, the J end by 4 bases, with 15 bases between. Germline V gives CDR1 MGHRA, CDR2 YSYEKL.

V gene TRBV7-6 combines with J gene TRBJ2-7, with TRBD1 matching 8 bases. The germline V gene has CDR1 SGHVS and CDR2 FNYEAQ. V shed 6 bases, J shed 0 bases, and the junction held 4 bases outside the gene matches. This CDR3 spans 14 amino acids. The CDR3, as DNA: TGTGCCAGCAGTCGACAGGGGATCTCCTACGAGCAGTACTTC. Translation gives CASSRQGISYEQYF.

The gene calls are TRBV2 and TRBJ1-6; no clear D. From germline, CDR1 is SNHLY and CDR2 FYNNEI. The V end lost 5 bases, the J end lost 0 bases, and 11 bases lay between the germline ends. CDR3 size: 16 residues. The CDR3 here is CASSQRSSSYNSPLHF. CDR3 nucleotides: TGTGCCAGCAGTCAGAGGTCTAGCTCCTATAATTCACCCCTCCACTTT.

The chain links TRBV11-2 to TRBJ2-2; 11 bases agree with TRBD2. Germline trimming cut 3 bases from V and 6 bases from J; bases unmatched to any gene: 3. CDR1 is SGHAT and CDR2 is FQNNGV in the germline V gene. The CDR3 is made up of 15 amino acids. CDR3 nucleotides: TGTGCCAGCAGCTTTACTAGCGGGAGCGCCGGGGAGCTGTTTTTT. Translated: CASSFTSGSAGELFF.

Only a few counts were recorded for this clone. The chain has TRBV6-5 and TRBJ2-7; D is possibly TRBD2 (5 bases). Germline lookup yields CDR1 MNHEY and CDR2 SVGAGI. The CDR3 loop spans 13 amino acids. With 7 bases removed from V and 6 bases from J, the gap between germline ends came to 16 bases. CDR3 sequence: CASTNTGGGEQYF. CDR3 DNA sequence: TGTGCCAGCACCAATACCGGAGGAGGCGAGCAGTACTTC.

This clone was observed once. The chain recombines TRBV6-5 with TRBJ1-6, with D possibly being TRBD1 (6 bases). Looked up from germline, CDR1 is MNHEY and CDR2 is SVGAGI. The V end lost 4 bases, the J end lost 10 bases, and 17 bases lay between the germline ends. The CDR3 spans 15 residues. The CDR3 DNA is TGTGCCAGCAGTTTCTACCAGGGGAGCTGGTCACCCCTCCACTTT. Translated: CASSFYQGSWSPLHF.

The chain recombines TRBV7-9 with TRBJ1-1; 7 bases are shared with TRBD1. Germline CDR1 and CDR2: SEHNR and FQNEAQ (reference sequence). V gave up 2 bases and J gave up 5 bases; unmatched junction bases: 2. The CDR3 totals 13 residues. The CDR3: CASSLLQGTEAFF. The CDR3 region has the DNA TGTGCCAGCAGCTTACTACAGGGGACTGAAGCTTTCTTT.

CDR3: CSVGRGLSTEAFF. CDR3 in DNA: TGCAGCGTTGGTAGGGGGCTGAGCACTGAAGCTTTCTTT. V is TRBV29-1 and J is TRBJ1-1; 7 positions match TRBD1. The CDR3 is made up of 13 amino acids. Germline CDR1 is SQVTM and CDR2 is ANQGSEA. With 4 bases clipped from V and 4 bases from J, the junction kept 6 bases outside the gene matches.

The DNA for the CDR3 is TGTGCCAGCAGTGATCCCGGAAGCGGGAAGGCCTACAATGAGCAGTTCTTC. This translates into CASSDPGSGKAYNEQFF. The J gene is TRBJ2-1, the V gene TRBV6-1; 7 nucleotides match TRBD2. CDR3 length: 17 amino acids. Germline loops: CDR1 MNHNS, CDR2 SASEGT. Losses at the gene ends were 3 bases for V and 2 bases for J; bases not matched to a gene: 10.

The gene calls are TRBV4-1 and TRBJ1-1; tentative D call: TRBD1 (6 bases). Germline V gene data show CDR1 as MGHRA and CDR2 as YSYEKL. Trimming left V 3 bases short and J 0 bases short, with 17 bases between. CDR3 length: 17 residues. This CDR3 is CASSHPEGGLMNTEAFF. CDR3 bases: TGCGCCAGCAGCCACCCCGAGGGGGGGTTAATGAACACTGAAGCTTTCTTT.

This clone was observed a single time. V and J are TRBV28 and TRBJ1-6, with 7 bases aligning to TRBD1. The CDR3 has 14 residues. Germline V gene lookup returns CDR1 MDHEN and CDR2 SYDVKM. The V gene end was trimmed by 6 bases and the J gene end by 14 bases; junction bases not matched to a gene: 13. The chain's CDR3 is CASRETGSFPALHF. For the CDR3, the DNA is TGTGCCAGCAGGGAGACAGGGTCGTTTCCAGCCCTCCACTTT.

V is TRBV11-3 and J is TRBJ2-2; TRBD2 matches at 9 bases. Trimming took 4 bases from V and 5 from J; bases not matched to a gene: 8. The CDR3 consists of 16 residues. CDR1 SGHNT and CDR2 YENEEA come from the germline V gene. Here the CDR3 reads CASSSRSGSGTGELFF. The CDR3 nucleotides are TGTGCCAGCAGCTCCCGTAGCGGGAGTGGGACCGGGGAGCTGTTTTTT.